This T cell receptor (beta chain) was observed in a study of chemoradiotherapy in HPV16-positive cancers (dated by TCRdb to 2021 to 2024). Looking at the study overall: Candidate HPV-specific T-cell clones and common TCR motifs were defined by functional T-cell assays performed on cells from two HPV16-positive patients. Whether T-cell immunity against the HPV oncoproteins E6 and E7 changes during chemoradiotherapy and whether survival is affected by this immunity were examined in the study. Next, the candidate HPV-specific TCRs and motifs were followed in TCR repertoires from fewer than 100 patients with HPV-related cancers. Beyond this particular receptor, the publication reports: The functional definition of HPV-specific T cells came from only a couple of HPV16-positive patients, and the survival association was reported for HPV16-positive patients. In HPV16-positive patients, expansion of HPV-responsive T cells during chemoradiotherapy was found to be associated with improved recurrence-free survival. Expansion of candidate HPV-specific clones and E7-related TCR motifs was observed in the tumor microenvironment during treatment, whereas no such expansion was observed for non-HPV-specific T cells.

To prepare the library, the immunoSEQ multiplex PCR assay was applied. TCRdb holds this immuneACCESS table with in-frame rearrangements only. Some clones are missing; in checked studies, unresolved V genes explain under half, and the rest has no known cause. The sample table records under 25,000 clones; more than 80% of these occur just once. The ten most abundant clones make up around 3.7% of the sample. CDR1 is given as SNHLY and CDR2 as FYNNEI, both from the germline V gene. The CDR3 goes from the cysteine to the phenylalanine over 18 residues. Only the CDR3 part of the read is kept: 54 bases, read in frame from the first base. Ends trimmed: V by 1 base, J by 3 bases; bases unmatched to a gene: 15. In regard to this clone: The antigen this receptor binds is unknown. No much larger clone exists at a distance of one base, and base qualities are not known.

Repertoires were sampled multiple times during chemoradiotherapy, which allowed clonal expansion in the tumor microenvironment to be followed. This receptor was identified in a human donor with HPV-associated anogenital cancer. The starting material was blood, obtained from a patient who underwent chemoradiotherapy. The chain links TRBV2 with TRBJ2-7, with 7 junctional bases fitting TRBD1. CDR3 protein: CASSEGVLQGIRHYEQYF. The nucleotide sequence reads TGTGCCAGCAGTGAAGGTGTTTTACAGGGGATCCGCCACTACGAGCAGTACTTC.